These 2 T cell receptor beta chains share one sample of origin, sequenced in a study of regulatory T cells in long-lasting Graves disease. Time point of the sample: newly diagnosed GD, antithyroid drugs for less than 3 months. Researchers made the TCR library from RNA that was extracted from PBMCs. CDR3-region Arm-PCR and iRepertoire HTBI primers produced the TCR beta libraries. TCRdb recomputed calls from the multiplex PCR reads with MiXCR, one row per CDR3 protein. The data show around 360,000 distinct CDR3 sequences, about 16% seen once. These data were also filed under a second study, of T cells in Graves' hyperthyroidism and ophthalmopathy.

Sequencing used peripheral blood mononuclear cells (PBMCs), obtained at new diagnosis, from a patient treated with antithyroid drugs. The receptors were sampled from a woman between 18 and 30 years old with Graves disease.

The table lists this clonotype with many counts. This CDR3 is CASSRGISYEQYF. For the CDR3, the DNA is TGTGCCAGCAGCCGAGGGATATCCTACGAGCAGTACTTC. V and J are TRBV3-1 and TRBJ2-7; TRBD2 is a possible D gene (5 bases). From germline, CDR1 is LGHDT and CDR2 YNNKEL (reference sequence). This CDR3 spans 13 amino acids. Trimming removed 4 bases at V and 1 base at J, with 8 bases between.

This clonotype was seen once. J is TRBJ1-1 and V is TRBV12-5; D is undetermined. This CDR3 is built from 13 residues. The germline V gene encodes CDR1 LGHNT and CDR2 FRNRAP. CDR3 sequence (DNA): TGTGCCAACAGTCTCCTGCGGAACACTGAAGCTTTCTTT. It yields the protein CANSLLRNTEAFF.